This is a list of T cell receptor beta chains from one sample in a study of blood T cells in healthy people across ages. Using its own MiXCR run on the 5' RACE reads, TCRdb lists one record per CDR3 protein. The sample contains around 520,000 distinct CDR3 sequences, about a quarter of which appear only once. This sample was shared with a second study, whose subject was T cells of mothers and their children.

Sequenced material: blood. These receptors came from a boy younger than 10 in good health. Both conserved end residues are part of each CDR3. A D gene is named only where the DNA matches it firmly. Clone size is stated in some rows and not others, as once, few, many or a class when expanded.

TRBJ1-2,.,.,TRBV20-1,TGCAGTGCTCCCTTAAGGTCTAACTATGGCTACACCTTC,CSAPLRSNYGYTF
TRBJ1-1,TRBD1,few,TRBV20-1,TGCAGTGCTAGACCCCCAGGGGGATTCACTGAAGCTTTCTTT,CSARPPGGFTEAFF
TRBJ2-4,.,few,TRBV28,TGTGCCAGCAGTTACGAGGGGGGCATTCAGTACTTC,CASSYEGGIQYF
TRBJ1-6,.,.,TRBV2,TGTGCCAGCAGTGAAGCGCCGTTCAGCTCCTATAATTCACCCCTCCACTTT,CASSEAPFSSYNSPLHF
TRBJ2-5,TRBD1,few,TRBV29-1,TGCAGCGTTGAGGTTCCGGGACAGGGGGCTATGGGGGAGCAGTACTTC,CSVEVPGQGAMGEQYF
TRBJ2-7,.,.,TRBV5-1,TGCGCCAGCCGACTCGAGTCCGGACGGTCCTACGAGCAGTACTTC,CASRLESGRSYEQYF
TRBJ2-3,TRBD2,.,TRBV5-1,TGCGCCAGCAGCTGGGGGGGGACCACAGATACGCAGTATTTT,CASSWGGTTDTQYF
TRBJ1-4,.,.,TRBV27,TGTGCCAGCAGTTTATCGGCAGGTTCACGGGAAAAACTGTTTTTT,CASSLSAGSREKLFF
TRBJ2-1,.,.,TRBV20-1,TGCAGTGCAACCCGGCTAGATAGAGGCAATGAGCAGTTCTTC,CSATRLDRGNEQFF
TRBJ1-2,.,.,TRBV18,TGTGTCAGCTCACCCTGGACACCATCTAACTATGGCTACACCTTC,CVSSPWTPSNYGYTF
TRBJ2-7,.,once,TRBV6-5,TGTGCCAGCAGGCCAAGCGGGCCCGCTATGGAGCAGTACTTC,CASRPSGPAMEQYF
TRBJ2-7,.,few,TRBV27,TGTGCCAGCAGTTTAAGTAGGCACTACGAGCAGTACTTC,CASSLSRHYEQYF
TRBJ2-3,.,few,TRBV5-1,TGCGCCAGCAGCTTGGTTACGCGGCGCGGAGATACGCAGTATTTT,CASSLVTRRGDTQYF
TRBJ1-5,TRBD1,.,TRBV18,TGTGCCAGCTCACAGGCAGGGGGGGATCAGCCCCAGCATTTT,CASSQAGGDQPQHF
TRBJ2-5,TRBD2,few,TRBV9,TGTGCCAGCAGCGCCGGGGGGGTTGCCAGAGAGACCCAGTACTTC,CASSAGGVARETQYF
TRBJ1-5,.,few,TRBV28,TGTGTCAGCACCTCGGGGGCTCGGCCCCAGCATTTT,CVSTSGARPQHF
TRBJ2-2,.,few,TRBV27,TGTGCCAGCAGTGACCTCACCGGGGAGCTGTTTTTT,CASSDLTGELFF
TRBJ1-1,TRBD1,.,TRBV12-3/TRBV12-4,TGTGCCAGCAGTTCCGAGACAGGGGTAACTGAAGCTTTCTTT,CASSSETGVTEAFF
TRBJ2-5,TRBD2,.,TRBV5-1,TGCGCCAGCAGAGTAGCGGGGACCCAAGAGACCCAGTACTTC,CASRVAGTQETQYF
TRBJ1-2,.,few,TRBV4-2,TGTGCCAGCAGCCACCACCTCGGCGGAAACTATGGCTACACCTTC,CASSHHLGGNYGYTF
TRBJ2-6,.,few,TRBV20-1,TGCAGTGCTAGAGAGGGGTCCTCTGGGGCCAACGTCCTGACTTTC,CSAREGSSGANVLTF
TRBJ2-1,.,few,TRBV12-3/TRBV12-4,TGTGCCAGCAGTATGGGAGCAGGTAGGGCGCGCAATGAGCAGTTCTTC,CASSMGAGRARNEQFF
TRBJ1-1,.,.,TRBV12-5,TGTGCTAGTGGTTTGGTCCTAGGGGGGGTTTATGAAGCTTTCTTT,CASGLVLGGVYEAFF
TRBJ2-1,.,.,TRBV29-1,TGCAGCGTTGAACCAAAGACTAGTTCCTACAATGAGCAGTTCTTC,CSVEPKTSSYNEQFF
TRBJ2-2,TRBD2,few,TRBV4-3,TGCGCCAGCAGCCATCGCCGGGGGGGACGAACCGGGGAGCTGTTTTTT,CASSHRRGGRTGELFF
TRBJ2-2,TRBD2,.,TRBV5-5,TGTGCCAGCACCTCGGGACTAGCGGGACCCACGGGCACCGGGGAGCTGTTTTTT,CASTSGLAGPTGTGELFF
TRBJ2-7,.,many,TRBV20-1,TGCAGTGCTAGAGAGGACTACGAGCAGTACTTC,CSAREDYEQYF
TRBJ1-5,.,many,TRBV4-3,TGCGCCAGCAGCCAAGATAATGGTCAGCCCCAGCATTTT,CASSQDNGQPQHF
TRBJ2-4,TRBD1,.,TRBV24-1,TGTGCCACCAGTGATAATACAGGGGGCGATGCCAAAAACATTCAGTACTTC,CATSDNTGGDAKNIQYF
TRBJ2-7,TRBD1,.,TRBV7-2,TGTGCCAGCAGCTCAGACAGGGTACTGCGAGAGCAGTACTTC,CASSSDRVLREQYF
TRBJ2-7,.,few,TRBV12-3/TRBV12-4,TGTGCCAGCAGTTCGGTGGGTATAATTGAGCAGTACTTC,CASSSVGIIEQYF
TRBJ2-5,.,few,TRBV12-3/TRBV12-4,TGTGCCAGCAGCCAACCACAGGGCCAAGAGACCCAGTACTTC,CASSQPQGQETQYF
TRBJ2-1,TRBD2,few,TRBV27,TGTGCCAGCAGTAATCCTAGCGGGGGGGTCTACAATGAGCAGTTCTTC,CASSNPSGGVYNEQFF
TRBJ2-1,.,.,TRBV5-1,TGCGCCAGCAGCTTAGGACAGTCCCCGAAGTTCTTC,CASSLGQSPKFF
TRBJ2-1,TRBD2,many,TRBV7-8,TGTGCCAGCAGCTTACAAGCGGGAGACCGCTACAATGAGCAGTTCTTC,CASSLQAGDRYNEQFF
TRBJ2-1,TRBD2,.,TRBV29-1,TGCAGCGTTGATGGGCTAGCGGGGGGGCAAAGGTACAATGAGCAGTTCTTC,CSVDGLAGGQRYNEQFF
TRBJ2-7,TRBD2,.,TRBV7-9,TGTGCCAGCAGCGGACGACCCCTCGGGGGGTACGAGCAGTACTTC,CASSGRPLGGYEQYF
TRBJ2-4,.,.,TRBV2,TGTGCCAGCAGTACCAACAGGCTAGCCAAAAACATTCAGTACTTC,CASSTNRLAKNIQYF
TRBJ2-1,.,.,TRBV11-2,TGTGCCAGCAGTCTAGGTACAGGGTCCCTCCAATTCATCAATGAGCAGTTCTTC,CASSLGTGSLQFINEQFF
TRBJ2-1,TRBD2,.,TRBV7-9,TGTGCCAGCAGATTCGCCGGGGGGATCTACAATGAGCAGTTCTTC,CASRFAGGIYNEQFF
TRBJ1-6,.,.,TRBV30,TGTGCCTGGAGTGTTGGAACAGTGGGGGATAATTCACCCCTCCACTTT,CAWSVGTVGDNSPLHF
TRBJ2-1,.,.,TRBV4-3,TGCGCCAGCAGCCAAGGTGCAGGGGGGGAGCAGTTCTTC,CASSQGAGGEQFF